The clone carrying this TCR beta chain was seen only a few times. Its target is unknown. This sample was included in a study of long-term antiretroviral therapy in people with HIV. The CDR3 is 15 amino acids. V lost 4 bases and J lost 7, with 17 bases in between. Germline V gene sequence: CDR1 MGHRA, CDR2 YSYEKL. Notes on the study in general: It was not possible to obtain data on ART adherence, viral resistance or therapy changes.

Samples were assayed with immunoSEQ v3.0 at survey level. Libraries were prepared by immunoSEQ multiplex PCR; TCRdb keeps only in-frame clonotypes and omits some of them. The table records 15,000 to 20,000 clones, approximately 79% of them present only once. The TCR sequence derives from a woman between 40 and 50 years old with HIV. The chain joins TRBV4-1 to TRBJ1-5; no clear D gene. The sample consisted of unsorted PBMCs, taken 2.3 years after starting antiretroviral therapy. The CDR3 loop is CASSLSPESGQPQHF. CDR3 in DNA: TGCGCCAGCAGCCTAAGTCCGGAATCCGGGCAGCCCCAGCATTTT.